This entry describes one T cell receptor beta chain. The table came from immunoSEQ multiplex PCR; TCRdb's copy has only in-frame clones and leaves some out. The table has 20,000 to 25,000 clones, 55% to 60% seen once. The sample originates from a study of graft-versus-host responses after intestinal transplantation. Germline V lookup: CDR1 SEHNR, CDR2 FQNEAQ (reference sequence). The CDR3 is made up of 12 amino acids. Trimming stripped 5 bases from V and 6 bases from J, with 9 bases between. This TCR was recovered from a human patient who received an intestinal transplant. The chain joins TRBV7-9 to TRBJ2-3, with TRBD2 as a possible D gene (5 bases). The sample in question was alloreactive CD4+ T cells from a mixed lymphocyte reaction culture, obtained before intestinal transplant. The subset denotes: CFSE-low proliferating T cells sorted from roughly six-day pre-transplant mixed lymphocyte reaction (GvH or HvG direction). The CDR3 sequence is CASSSGADTQYF. The CDR3 DNA reads as TGTGCCAGCAGCAGCGGTGCGGATACGCAGTATTTT.